These 27 T cell receptor beta chains share one sample of origin, sequenced in a study. TCRdb fed the 5' RACE reads into MiXCR, producing one record per CDR3 protein. In the table there are about 32,000 distinct CDR3 sequences, around 22% of which are singletons. The sample was memory CD4+ T cells sorted from blood. Subset in this sample: memory CD4+ T cells, CD4+CD45RO+CD25-. These receptors all stem from a female donor with breast cancer.

There are a few counts of this clonotype. The chain employs TRBV4-1 and TRBJ2-7; 7 bases match TRBD2. CDR1 is MGHRA, CDR2 YSYEKL, per germline. Trimming at V came to 5 bases and at J to 3 bases, leaving 4 bases not matched to a gene. CDR3 length: 13 residues. The CDR3 sequence: CASSAGRGYEQYF. The CDR3 DNA sequence: TGCGCCAGCAGCGCAGGGAGGGGCTACGAGCAGTACTTC.

The sample holds a few counts of this clonotype. This chain links TRBV27 with TRBJ2-7, with 9 bases fitting TRBD2. Unmatched junction bases numbered 12, after V lost 8 bases and J lost 4 bases. The germline gives CDR1 MNHEY, CDR2 SMNVEV (reference sequence). CDR3 length: 15 residues. CDR3 sequence: CASGSLVAGVYEQYF. The CDR3 DNA is TGTGCCAGCGGATCCCTAGTAGCGGGAGTGTACGAGCAGTACTTC.

Concerning this clonotype itself: The junction departs from the called germline gene at one end, perhaps through a read error. CDR3 sequence (DNA): TGCAGTACTAGAGATGATGGCAGGGACACCGGGGAGCTGTTTTTT. This gives the protein CSTRDDGRDTGELFF. V usage is TRBV20-1 and J usage is TRBJ2-2; TRBD1 or TRBD2 may be the D gene (5 bases each). This CDR3 comprises 15 residues. Germline V gene lookup returns CDR1 DFQATT and CDR2 SNEGSKA (reference sequence).

Concerning this clonotype: As the CDR3 is not closed by the conserved phenylalanine or tryptophan, this likely results from a read error. The genes are TRBV3-1 and TRBJ2-3; D not certain. CDR1 LGHDT and CDR2 YNNKEL come from the germline V gene (reference sequence). This CDR3 is 15 amino acids long. V shed 4 bases and J shed 0 bases, with 11 bases lying between them. As DNA, the CDR3 is TGTGCCAGCAGCCCCGGGCTGGAGAGCACAGATACGCAGTATTCT. Its translation is CASSPGLESTDTQYS.

The chain has TRBV27 and TRBJ2-7, with 10 positions matching TRBD1. There are 15 residues in the CDR3. The V segment lost 1 base and the J segment 6 bases; nucleotides outside the gene matches: 6. CDR1 MNHEY and CDR2 SMNVEV come from the germline V gene (reference sequence). CDR3 nucleotide sequence: TGTGCCAGCAGTTTATTAGGACAGGGGGTAACCGAGCAGTACTTC. Protein: CASSLLGQGVTEQYF.

The chain uses TRBV7-2 and TRBJ2-7, with D perhaps TRBD1 (7 bases). V was cut by 5 bases and J by 1 base, with 15 bases left in between. Germline-derived CDR1 and CDR2 are SGHTA and FQGNSA. The CDR3 length is 15 residues. CDR3 sequence: CASSRDGGQSYEQYF. CDR3 sequence (DNA): TGTGCCAGCAGCCGAGACGGGGGACAGTCCTACGAGCAGTACTTC.

This clonotype came up many times. The gene calls are TRBV7-9 and TRBJ2-5; 9 bases map to TRBD1. The V segment lost 4 bases and the J segment 5 bases; nucleotides outside the gene matches: 5. CDR1 SEHNR and CDR2 FQNEAQ come from the germline V gene (reference sequence). The CDR3 has 14 amino acids. CDR3 sequence reads: CASSSGQGMETQYF. CDR3 sequence (DNA): TGTGCCAGCAGCTCCGGACAGGGGATGGAGACCCAGTACTTC.

This clonotype was seen at least ten times. The chain joins TRBV7-2 to TRBJ2-3; 7 bases fit TRBD2. CDR3 length: 16 amino acids. V was clipped by 5 bases and J by 6 bases; unmatched bases: 14. The germline CDR1 and CDR2 sequences are SGHTA and FQGNSA. The CDR3 region has the DNA TGTGCCAGCAGCCTCCGTTTAGCGGGCCAGCGGGATACGCAGTATTTT. It yields the protein CASSLRLAGQRDTQYF.

The sample holds a few counts of this clonotype. The genes are TRBV7-9 and TRBJ2-2, with TRBD1 identical over 8 bases. In germline, CDR1 is SEHNR, CDR2 FQNEAQ (reference sequence). CDR3 length equals 20 residues. After removal of 4 bases from V and 4 bases from J, the junction contained 20 bases not matched to a gene. CDR3 sequence reads: CASSSRSGRGRVEGTGELFF. The CDR3, as DNA: TGTGCCAGCAGCTCCCGTTCGGGCAGGGGGCGCGTTGAAGGCACCGGGGAGCTGTTTTTT.

A remark on this clonotype: A clone one base away is much larger, so this may be a read error. V is TRBV10-3 and J is TRBJ2-3; 10 nucleotides align to TRBD2. The CDR3 consists of 17 residues. Per the germline V gene, CDR1 is ENHRY and CDR2 is SYGVKD. CDR3 sequence (DNA): TGTGCCACCAGTGGCGAGGGACTAGCGTTCACCACAGATACGCAGTATTTT. Its translation is CATSGEGLAFTTDTQYF.

The chain links TRBV3-1 to TRBJ2-1; 7 positions agree with TRBD2. The ends lost 4 bases at V and 9 bases at J; junction bases unmatched: 15. This CDR3 spans 16 amino acids. CDR1 is LGHDT, CDR2 YNNKEL, per germline (reference sequence). Here the CDR3 DNA reads TGTGCCAGCAGCCCCCTTCTGGGGACCAGCGGGACTGAGCAGTTCTTC. This codes for CASSPLLGTSGTEQFF.

This clonotype appeared many times. The rearrangement joins TRBV27 to TRBJ2-3; 13 bases align to TRBD2. The CDR3 length is 16 residues. Germline V lookup: CDR1 MNHEY, CDR2 SMNVEV (reference sequence). V gave up 7 bases and J gave up 3 bases; unmatched junction bases: 7. CDR3 in amino acids: CASNGVGLAGTDTQYF. DNA for the CDR3: TGTGCCAGCAACGGCGTGGGACTAGCGGGGACAGATACGCAGTATTTT.

By its share, this clonotype is medium-sized. V gene TRBV28 combines with J gene TRBJ2-5; D gene uncertain. Germline lookup yields CDR1 MDHEN and CDR2 SYDVKM. The length of the CDR3 is 11 residues. V lost 7 bases, J lost 3 bases, and 6 bases lay in between. The CDR3 region is CASIPEETQYF. The CDR3 nucleotides are TGTGCCAGCATCCCGGAAGAGACCCAGTACTTC.

The sample holds many counts of this clonotype. This chain joins TRBV7-9 and TRBJ2-7; 7 bases are a match to TRBD1. The CDR3 is 14 residues long. V gave up 5 bases and J gave up 2 bases; unmatched junction bases: 6. Germline V gene sequence: CDR1 SEHNR, CDR2 FQNEAQ (reference sequence). The CDR3 DNA sequence: TGTGCCAGCAGCCCCCCGGGACAGACCTACGAGCAGTACTTC. This codes for CASSPPGQTYEQYF. The full variable domain, in which reference TRBV7-9 and TRBJ2-7 provide the parts outside the CDR3, is DTGVSQNPRHKITKRGQNVTFRCDPISEHNRLYWYRQTLGQGPEFLTYFQNEAQLEKSRLLSDRFSAERPKGSFSTLEIQRTEQGDSAMYLCASSPPGQTYEQYFGPGTRLTVT.

This clonotype was recorded at least ten times. The chain links TRBV28 to TRBJ1-2, with TRBD1 as a possible D gene (6 bases). Germline V gene lookup returns CDR1 MDHEN and CDR2 SYDVKM. There are 16 residues in the CDR3. The V gene lost 3 bases and the J gene lost 4 bases, with 18 bases spanning the gap. The CDR3 spells CASSFKDGGRGYGYTF. CDR3 DNA: TGTGCCAGCAGTTTTAAGGATGGGGGGCGGGGCTATGGCTACACCTTC.

This clonotype showed up many times. The chain combines TRBV25-1 with TRBJ2-7; D gene uncertain. Germline lookup yields CDR1 MGHDK and CDR2 SYGVNS. Trimming took 4 bases from V and 5 from J, leaving 9 bases between them. The CDR3 has 12 amino acids. The CDR3 sequence is CASSGYRDEQYF. The CDR3, as DNA: TGTGCCAGCAGTGGTTATCGGGACGAGCAGTACTTC.

A few counts support this clonotype. J is TRBJ1-5 and V is TRBV11-2; TRBD1 is a possible D gene (5 bases). Between the trimmed V and J ends, which lost 2 bases and 4 bases, there was a span of 6 bases. Germline-derived CDR1 and CDR2 are SGHAT and FQNNGV. The CDR3 loop spans 13 amino acids. CDR3 coding DNA: TGTGCCAGCAGCTTACGGGGGAATCAGCCCCAGCATTTT. Its translation: CASSLRGNQPQHF.

V usage is TRBV27 and J usage is TRBJ1-4; 10 bases map to TRBD1. CDR3 length equals 16 residues. Germline V CDR1 and CDR2: MNHEY, SMNVEV (reference sequence). V was pared by 3 bases and J by 7 bases, with 8 bases of the junction left unmatched. CDR3 nucleotide sequence: TGTGCCAGCAGTTTGGGGACAGGGGTGTGGGGTGAAAAACTGTTTTTT. Translation: CASSLGTGVWGEKLFF.

V and J are TRBV5-4 and TRBJ2-3, with 7 bases that match TRBD1. The CDR3 runs to 18 residues. CDR1 SGHNT and CDR2 YYREEE come from the germline V gene (reference sequence). The V and J ends lost 1 base and 5 bases, in that order; junction bases with no gene match: 16. As DNA, the CDR3 is TGTGCCAGCAGCTTGCCCCCAAACAGGGGAGAAAAAGAAGATACGCAGTATTTT. Amino acid sequence: CASSLPPNRGEKEDTQYF.

This clonotype turned up a few times. The CDR3 protein is CASSFLLGLQETQYF. The CDR3 region has the DNA TGTGCCAGCAGTTTCCTGCTGGGATTACAAGAGACCCAGTACTTC. J is TRBJ2-5 and V is TRBV7-9; no definite D call. CDR3 length equals 15 residues. The V gene's germline CDR1 is SEHNR and CDR2 FQNEAQ (reference sequence). V gave up 6 bases and J gave up 2 bases, with 16 bases separating them. Full variable domain (outside the CDR3, taken from reference TRBV7-9 and TRBJ2-5): DTGVSQNPRHKITKRGQNVTFRCDPISEHNRLYWYRQTLGQGPEFLTYFQNEAQLEKSRLLSDRFSAERPKGSFSTLEIQRTEQGDSAMYLCASSFLLGLQETQYFGPGTRLLVL.

The rearrangement joins TRBV7-2 to TRBJ2-6; 8 nucleotides align to TRBD1. From germline, CDR1 is SGHTA and CDR2 FQGNSA. The CDR3 totals 15 residues. J lost 9 bases, V lost 1 base, and 5 bases had no gene match. The CDR3: CASSLDRGYFNVLTF. Written as DNA, the CDR3 is TGTGCCAGCAGCTTAGACAGGGGGTATTTCAACGTCCTGACTTTC.

The V gene is TRBV29-1, the J gene TRBJ2-1, with D perhaps TRBD1 or TRBD2 (5 bases each). CDR3 length equals 14 residues. Germline V gives CDR1 SQVTM, CDR2 ANQGSEA. V lost 0 bases to trimming and J lost 9 bases, with 15 bases between them. The CDR3 DNA sequence: TGCAGCGTTGAAGAAGGGGACGGGCCGGGTGAGCAGTTCTTC. It is translated as CSVEEGDGPGEQFF.

A remark on this clonotype: At one of its ends the junction is not consistent with the germline gene, which may arise from a read error. The V and J genes are TRBV28 and TRBJ2-1; D unresolved. The CDR3 loop spans 13 amino acids. From germline, CDR1 is MDHEN and CDR2 SYDVKM. This CDR3 reads CASNLGGYNEQFF. In nucleotides, the CDR3 is TGTGCCAGCAATTTAGGCGGATACAATGAGCAGTTCTTC. Full variable domain (missing parts from reference TRBV28 and TRBJ2-1): DVKVTQSSRYLVKRTGEKVFLECVQDMDHENMFWYRQDPGLGLRLIYFSYDVKMKEKGDIPEGYSVSREKKERFSLILESASTNQTSMYLCASNLGGYNEQFFGPGTRLTVL.

The chain joins TRBV7-3 to TRBJ2-2; D is unresolved. Trimming shortened V by 2 bases and J by 1 base, and 8 bases separated the two germline ends. CDR1 and CDR2 from the germline V gene are SGHTA and FQGTGA. The CDR3 sequence is 15 residues long. The CDR3 nucleotides are TGTGCCAGCAGCTTATCCACCAGGAACACCGGGGAGCTGTTTTTT. Its translation is CASSLSTRNTGELFF.

This clonotype was recorded at least ten times. This chain connects TRBV7-2 to TRBJ2-7; TRBD2 might be the D (5 bases). Trimming took off 4 bases at V and 6 bases at J, with 10 bases between the two ends. CDR1 is SGHTA, CDR2 FQGNSA, per germline. The CDR3 is made up of 12 amino acids. The CDR3 bases are TGTGCCAGCAGCTATGACCGGGGCGAGCAGTACTTC. Protein product: CASSYDRGEQYF.

The rearrangement links TRBV4-3 to TRBJ1-4; no firm D call. V was shortened by 0 bases and J by 7 bases, with 12 bases between the two germline ends. Looked up from germline, CDR1 is LGHNA and CDR2 is YSLEER. This CDR3 comprises 15 residues. The CDR3 protein is CASSQDLAVTEKLFF. In DNA form, the CDR3 reads TGCGCCAGCAGCCAAGATCTTGCGGTCACTGAAAAACTGTTTTTT.

The chain employs TRBV25-1 and TRBJ2-1; D is undetermined. Germline V gives CDR1 MGHDK, CDR2 SYGVNS. Trimming shortened V by 5 bases and J by 7 bases, and 6 bases separated the two germline ends. This CDR3 region has 11 residues. The CDR3 coding sequence is TGTGCCAGCAGTATGGTTAATGAGCAGTTCTTC. As protein: CASSMVNEQFF.